The TCR beta chain described here comes from a study of cytomegalovirus exposure and HLA in healthy donors. Primers: 60 Vbeta forward and 13 Jbeta reverse. Original data processing: Counted up in a later analysis, unique TCR beta chains came to 60 million to 95 million, with roughly 11 million shared. Some clones are missing from TCRdb's copy, which holds only in-frame ones; the method was immunoSEQ multiplex PCR. The V and J calls and the clone size are those of that table, but D and trimming were determined from the DNA. The data show some 130,000 clones, 55% to 75% seen once. V dropped 4 bases and J dropped 8; count of bases not matched to a gene: 1. The CDR3 has 14 residues. The germline gives CDR1 ENHRY, CDR2 SYGVKD. Comment on this clone: Its target is not known.

Findings of the study overall: Reports indicate that TCR beta sequences accurately predicted the HLA-A and HLA-B alleles of most subjects. TCR beta V- and J-gene trimming, according to a later analysis, was linked to a missense DCLRE1C variant. In vitro experiments confirmed that three CMV-associated chains were specific for CMV antigens.

The genes are TRBV10-3 and TRBJ1-6; 11 bases align to TRBD1. Specimen: PBMCs. This TCR was sampled from a man in his forties or fifties in good health and CMV-seropositive. CDR3 nucleotides: TGTGCCATCAGTGGGACAGGGGGCGATTCACCCCTCCACTTT. Translated, it gives CAISGTGGDSPLHF.